This record concerns one T cell receptor beta chain sequence. Antigen: not known. This sample was included in a study of T cell clonotyping in hematopoietic cell transplantation. On the study more broadly: Recipients' pretransplant samples followed cytoreduction. Broader study findings: Recipient TCR diversity dropped after transplant; expanded clonotypes rose from day 30 to 180. Higher Inverse Simpson Index values in graft donor and pretransplant recipient predicted broader posttransplant TCR diversity.

Sequencing was performed with immunoSEQ multiplex PCR; in TCRdb, only in-frame clones are kept and a portion is missing. The repertoire holds roughly 29,000 clones, with over 60% as singletons. CDR3 length: 15 amino acids. Trimming took 0 bases from V and 1 from J, leaving 9 bases between them. Germline assignment: CDR1 ENHRY and CDR2 SYGVKD. Stated time point: recipient sample about 28 days before transplant, after cytoreduction. This specimen was peripheral blood mononuclear cells, taken before stem cell transplant. This sequence joins TRBV10-3 and TRBJ2-5; D is unresolved. The TCR sequence derives from a woman aged 30 to 39 with chronic myeloid leukemia. Some clones in this sample may be carry-over from other donors' samples. CDR3 amino acids: CAISESQVPQETQYF. In DNA form, the CDR3 reads TGTGCCATCAGTGAGTCCCAGGTACCCCAAGAGACCCAGTACTTC.